Described below is a single TCR beta chain sequence and its context. Its antigen remains unknown. The record originates from a study of cytomegalovirus exposure and HLA in healthy donors. Both 60 Vbeta primers and 13 Jbeta primers went into the PCR. The protocol was immunoSEQ multiplex PCR, while the TCRdb copy is restricted to in-frame clones and leaves out a portion. The table lists about 72,000 clones, 82% of them singletons, with under 2.5% in the top ten. General study points: Judged likely to be a sequencing artifact was a cluster of highly shared sequence variants. Later analysis reportedly placed an Asian-associated ancestry cluster below the roughly 690-donor mean in N-insertions.

Germline V gives CDR1 SQVTM, CDR2 ANQGSEA. V shed 7 bases, J shed 4 bases, and the junction held 4 bases outside the gene matches. The CDR3 extends over 12 amino acids. Sequenced input: PBMCs. This TCR derives from a man younger than 30 in good health and CMV-seronegative. The V and J genes are TRBV29-1 and TRBJ2-4; 7 bases match TRBD1. CDR3 coding DNA: TGCAGCGCTTCACAGGGGAAAAACATTCAGTACTTC. Protein product: CSASQGKNIQYF.